The 19 T cell receptor beta chains given below trace back to one sample, sequenced in a study of identical twins. TCRdb itself ran the 5' RACE reads through MiXCR, one entry per CDR3 protein. The profile covers more than 1.5 million distinct CDR3 sequences, with less than 35% appearing a single time and under 0.35% taken by the ten largest. Sequencing input: cord blood. The receptors were gathered from a newborn girl in good health.

This clonotype was detected only a few times. The chain carries TRBV11-1 and TRBJ2-7, with TRBD1 matching 10 bases. The CDR3 totals 15 residues. With V trimmed by 5 bases and J by 7 bases, 11 bases remained unmatched. Germline CDR1 reads SGHAT; CDR2 reads FQDESV (reference sequence). Here the CDR3 DNA reads TGTGCCAGCAGCATCCGGGACAGGGGCATCCTAGAGCAGTACTTC. This sequence encodes CASSIRDRGILEQYF.

The genes are TRBV20-1 and TRBJ2-7; D possibly corresponds to TRBD2 (6 bases). V lost 7 bases, J lost 0 bases, and 13 bases lay in between. CDR3 length: 13 amino acids. Germline V gene lookup returns CDR1 DFQATT and CDR2 SNEGSKA (reference sequence). CDR3 amino acids: CSVRDFISYEQYF. CDR3 nucleotides: TGCAGTGTCAGGGACTTCATCTCCTACGAGCAGTACTTC.

The table lists this clonotype with a few counts. The rearrangement links TRBV18 to TRBJ2-7, with D unclear. The germline V and J ends were trimmed by 2 bases and 0 bases, with 5 bases remaining between them. The CDR3 sequence is 13 residues long. Per the germline V gene, CDR1 is KGHSH and CDR2 is LQKENI. For the CDR3, the DNA is TGTGCCAGCTCACCAATTGCCTCCTACGAGCAGTACTTC. Translating it yields CASSPIASYEQYF.

This chain connects TRBV6-2 or TRBV6-3 to TRBJ1-5; 12 bases fit TRBD1. The CDR3 consists of 15 residues. The V gene's germline CDR1 is MNHEY and CDR2 SVGEGT. The V segment lost 6 bases and the J segment 5 bases; nucleotides outside the gene matches: 5. CDR3 region: CASSPRDRGHQPQHF. The CDR3 DNA sequence: TGTGCCAGCAGCCCCCGGGACAGGGGGCATCAGCCCCAGCATTTT.

This sequence joins TRBV9 and TRBJ2-7; possible D gene TRBD2, 6 bases. CDR3 length: 14 amino acids. Germline lookup yields CDR1 SGDLS and CDR2 YYNGEE. V was cut by 2 bases and J by 6 bases, with 15 bases left in between. Here the CDR3 reads CASSVRSQGGEQYF. In nucleotides, the CDR3 is TGTGCCAGCAGCGTGCGGTCTCAGGGAGGCGAGCAGTACTTC. The variable domain in full, completed from reference TRBV9 and TRBJ2-7, reads DSGVTQTPKHLITATGQRVTLRCSPRSGDLSVYWYQQSLDQGLQFLIQYYNGEERAKGNILERFSAQQFPDLHSELNLSSLELGDSALYFCASSVRSQGGEQYFGPGTRLTVT.

V usage is TRBV6-6 and J usage is TRBJ2-3; D unclear. The germline CDR1 and CDR2 sequences are MNHNY and SVGAGI (reference sequence). The V gene lost 3 bases and the J gene lost 4 bases, with 11 bases spanning the gap. The CDR3 has 14 amino acids. The CDR3 nucleotides read TGTGCCAGCAGTTATGGTCGGCGAGCAGATACGCAGTATTTT. Translating gives CASSYGRRADTQYF.

This chain uses TRBV5-1 with TRBJ1-4; no clear D gene. The V end lost 2 bases, the J end lost 10 bases, and 15 bases lay between the germline ends. The CDR3 has 14 amino acids. In germline, CDR1 is SGHRS, CDR2 YFSETQ. Here the CDR3 DNA reads TGCGCCAGCAGCTTAGGTGGAGGAGCTGGAAAACTGTTTTTT. It codes for CASSLGGGAGKLFF.

V is TRBV7-2 and J is TRBJ2-7; 8 nucleotides agree with TRBD2. Trimming cost V 2 bases and J 0 bases; bases outside gene matches: 3. The germline V gene encodes CDR1 SGHTA and CDR2 FQGNSA. This CDR3 has 15 amino acids. CDR3 amino acids: CASSLSGLDSYEQYF. DNA for the CDR3: TGTGCCAGCAGCTTATCGGGACTAGACTCCTACGAGCAGTACTTC. Variable domain in full (rest from reference TRBV7-2 and TRBJ2-7): GAGVSQSPSNKVTEKGKDVELRCDPISGHTALYWYRQSLGQGLEFLIYFQGNSAPDKSGLPSDRFSAERTGGSVSTLTIQRTQQEDSAVYLCASSLSGLDSYEQYFGPGTRLTVT.

The chain carries TRBV20-1 and TRBJ1-2; D is uncertain. Trimming took 2 bases from V and 3 from J, leaving 7 bases between them. The CDR3 runs 12 residues. Germline V gives CDR1 DFQATT, CDR2 SNEGSKA (reference sequence). CDR3 sequence (DNA): TGCAGTGCTAGACAGAAATACTATGGCTACACCTTC. Translation gives CSARQKYYGYTF.

The sample holds many counts of this clonotype. Here the CDR3 DNA reads TGTGCCAGCAGTCTACGACTAGCGGGACCCTACAATGAGCAGTTCTTC. This codes for CASSLRLAGPYNEQFF. V usage is TRBV27 and J usage is TRBJ2-1; 11 positions agree with TRBD2. This CDR3 comprises 16 residues. Germline CDR1 is MNHEY and CDR2 is SMNVEV (reference sequence). With V trimmed by 5 bases and J by 2 bases, 5 bases remained unmatched.

This clonotype occurred a few times. This chain connects TRBV6-6 to TRBJ2-5; 7 positions agree with TRBD2. Trimming at V came to 5 bases and at J to 7 bases, leaving 13 bases not matched to a gene. This CDR3 is built from 15 residues. Germline CDR1 reads MNHNY; CDR2 reads SVGAGI (reference sequence). The CDR3 loop is CASSPGTNRRWTQYF. The DNA of the CDR3 is TGTGCCAGCAGTCCCGGGACTAACCGAAGGTGGACCCAGTACTTC.

This clonotype was recorded a few times. This chain uses TRBV5-1 with TRBJ2-5; 9 bases align to TRBD2. There are 18 residues in the CDR3. Germline V lookup: CDR1 SGHRS, CDR2 YFSETQ. Losses at the gene ends were 4 bases for V and 2 bases for J; bases not matched to a gene: 15. This chain's CDR3 is CASSPVASGDLRQETQYF. Here the CDR3 DNA reads TGCGCCAGCAGCCCGGTGGCTAGCGGGGACCTACGGCAAGAGACCCAGTACTTC.

In regard to this clonotype: An end of the junction differs from the germline gene, which may be a read error. The chain combines TRBV2 with TRBJ2-4; D not resolved. The end of the DNA is better explained by TRBJ2-7, so the J call may be wrong. The germline V gene has CDR1 SNHLY and CDR2 FYNNEI. The length of the CDR3 is 14 residues. The chain's CDR3 is CASGDFSLSYEQYF. In DNA form, the CDR3 reads TGTGCCAGCGGTGATTTTTCCCTTTCCTACGAGCAGTACTTC.

The genes are TRBV5-1 and TRBJ1-1; D ambiguous. Germline CDR1 reads SGHRS; CDR2 reads YFSETQ. This CDR3 is built from 20 residues. Trimming stripped 2 bases from V and 2 bases from J, with 28 bases between. The DNA of the CDR3 is TGCGCCAGCAGCTTATACAGAGGGCTGGCACTAAAGGGATCCAACACTGAAGCTTTCTTT. The encoded protein is CASSLYRGLALKGSNTEAFF.

V gene TRBV3-1 combines with J gene TRBJ2-5, with D unresolved. V was clipped by 5 bases and J by 2 bases, with 6 bases between them. The germline gives CDR1 LGHDT, CDR2 YNNKEL (reference sequence). This CDR3 comprises 12 residues. The CDR3 DNA is TGTGCCAGCAGCTTCCATCAAGAGACCCAGTACTTC. Translated: CASSFHQETQYF.

J is TRBJ2-7 and V is TRBV11-2; possible D gene TRBD1, 5 bases. The germline V gene has CDR1 SGHAT and CDR2 FQNNGV. Trimming left V 1 base short and J 6 bases short, with 16 bases between. This CDR3 has 15 residues. CDR3 protein: CASSLVQGWSIEQYF. DNA of the CDR3: TGTGCCAGCAGCTTAGTTCAGGGATGGTCTATCGAGCAGTACTTC.

The gene calls are TRBV10-2 and TRBJ1-6; D perhaps matches TRBD1 (5 bases). CDR1 WSHSY and CDR2 SAAADI come from the germline V gene. The length of the CDR3 is 14 residues. Trimming took 6 bases from V and 7 from J, leaving 13 bases between them. The CDR3 loop reads CASRLERDNSPLHF. Written as DNA, the CDR3 is TGCGCCAGCAGGTTGGAGCGGGACAATTCACCCCTCCACTTT.

This clonotype was observed a handful of times. This chain uses TRBV10-3 with TRBJ2-7, with 13 bases fitting TRBD2. The CDR3 is made up of 21 amino acids. Germline V gene sequence: CDR1 ENHRY, CDR2 SYGVKD. V lost 0 bases, J lost 1 base, and 15 bases stayed unmatched. CDR3 nucleotides: TGTGCCATCAGTGAGTCAATCGGACTAGCGGGAGAAGGGGGGGCGTCCTACGAGCAGTACTTC. This translates into CAISESIGLAGEGGASYEQYF.

This clonotype was detected a few times. The rearrangement uses TRBV28 and TRBJ1-2; 7 bases agree with TRBD1. CDR1 and CDR2 from the germline V gene are MDHEN and SYDVKM. The CDR3 length is 18 residues. J lost 0 bases, V lost 4 bases, and 14 bases had no gene match. As DNA, the CDR3 is TGTGCCAGCAGTTACGCGGGACAGCGCAGGGGTTCTAACTATGGCTACACCTTC. Translation: CASSYAGQRRGSNYGYTF.